Shown below are 4 T cell receptor beta chains from a single sample sequenced in a study of blood T cell repertoires in COVID-19. Data came from immunoSEQ multiplex PCR; TCRdb stores just in-frame clones and leaves some out. The sample lists about 73,000 clones; roughly 80% were seen once. Sequencing was done on a sample of peripheral blood. These receptors were collected from a woman aged 55-70 years with acute or convalescent COVID-19.

V gene TRBV6-5 combines with J gene TRBJ1-6, with D possibly matching TRBD1 (6 bases). Germline V gives CDR1 MNHEY, CDR2 SVGAGI. Trimming cost V 6 bases and J 10 bases, with 16 bases left between them. The CDR3 totals 14 residues. CDR3 nucleotides: TGTGCCAGCAGCCCCCGAGGGGGGGAGTCACCCCTCCACTTT. This codes for CASSPRGGESPLHF.

The CDR3 DNA reads as TGTGCCAGCAGCTTGGTGGACAGGGGACAAGAGACCCAGTACTTC. It is translated as CASSLVDRGQETQYF. V gene TRBV5-5 combines with J gene TRBJ2-5; 9 bases map to TRBD1. The CDR3 has 15 amino acids. CDR1 is SGHKS and CDR2 is YYEKEE in the germline V gene (reference sequence). The V and J ends lost 0 bases and 2 bases, in that order; junction bases with no gene match: 2.

Worth noting for this clone: The same CDR3 can be traced to other DNA sequences in this sample. V is TRBV19 and J is TRBJ2-5; TRBD2 is a possible D gene (6 bases). Per germline, CDR1 LNHDA and CDR2 SQIVND (reference sequence). The CDR3 contains 13 residues. V was trimmed by 3 bases and J by 5 bases, leaving 10 bases between them. CDR3 bases: TGTGCCAGTAGTATGGGAGGAAGGGAGACCCAGTACTTC. Translating gives CASSMGGRETQYF.

This rearrangement joins TRBV11-1 to TRBJ2-7, with D possibly being TRBD1 (5 bases). The CDR3 is 15 amino acids. The V end was cut by 2 bases, the J end by 3 bases, with 14 bases between. Per the germline V gene, CDR1 is SGHAT and CDR2 is FQDESV (reference sequence). The CDR3 bases are TGTGCCAGCAGCTTAAGGGGCAGCTCAAACTACGAGCAGTACTTC. Encoded protein: CASSLRGSSNYEQYF.